Below, 7 T cell receptor beta chains from the same sample are listed, as sequenced in a study of response to subunit inactivated influenza vaccine (dated by TCRdb to 2016 to 2018). This sample's time point label indicates: 45 days after influenza vaccine administration. Library method: RT-PCR. This sample was sequenced with an Illumina HiSeq 2500. TCRdb took the public reads, trimmed them with fastp at Q25, ran MiXCR for clone calling and kept in-frame beta chains. Every distinct CDR3 protein forms one entry, paired with its most common genes and DNA. The sample table records over 450,000 distinct CDR3 sequences; 10% to 15% of these occur just once. Under 15% of the sample goes to the ten largest clones. The sequencing used PBMCs from blood, collected roughly 45 days after vaccination. The receptors were gathered from a man aged 45-65 years who received an inactivated influenza vaccine. Donor details come from another sample of the same person, matched by shared clones.

The rearrangement uses TRBV20-1 and TRBJ2-7; 8 bases are a match to TRBD2. Germline assignment: CDR1 DFQATT and CDR2 SNEGSKA (reference sequence). The CDR3 contains 13 residues. Trimming cost V 5 bases and J 6 bases; bases outside gene matches: 9. Written as DNA, the CDR3 is TGCAGTGCTGCCCCGGGGCTAGCGGGCGAGCAGTACTTC. Protein: CSAAPGLAGEQYF.

There are a few counts of this clonotype. The genes are TRBV18 and TRBJ2-5; D perhaps matches TRBD1 (5 bases). This CDR3 spans 13 amino acids. CDR1 KGHSH and CDR2 LQKENI come from the germline V gene. Trimming removed 1 base at V and 4 bases at J, with 7 bases between. The CDR3 DNA is TGTGCCAGCTCACCACTAACAGGAGAGACCCAGTACTTC. Translating it yields CASSPLTGETQYF. The full variable domain, rest sourced from reference TRBV18 and TRBJ2-5, is NAGVMQNPRHLVRRRGQEARLRCSPMKGHSHVYWYRQLPEEGLKFMVYLQKENIIDESGMPKERFSAEFPKEGPSILRIQQVVRGDSAAYFCASSPLTGETQYFGPGTRLLVL.

This clonotype was seen more than once but under ten times. V and J are TRBV28 and TRBJ1-6, with TRBD1 matching over 7 bases. Unmatched junction bases numbered 22, after V lost 10 bases and J lost 10 bases. The length of the CDR3 is 17 residues. The V gene's germline CDR1 is MDHEN and CDR2 SYDVKM. Here the CDR3 reads CANLVFPDRKGESPLHF. For the CDR3, the DNA is TGTGCCAACCTAGTTTTCCCGGACAGGAAGGGAGAATCACCCCTCCACTTT.

The DNA for the CDR3 is TGTGCCACCAGCAGCCAACCAACTTCTAGCGGGAGGGCAGTTCAGTACTTC. This sequence encodes CATSSQPTSSGRAVQYF. V gene TRBV15 combines with J gene TRBJ2-4, with 12 positions matching TRBD2. The CDR3 loop spans 17 amino acids. V was pared by 3 bases and J by 11 bases, with 14 bases of the junction left unmatched. CDR1 and CDR2 from the germline V gene are LNHNV and YYDKDF (reference sequence).

This chain uses TRBV6-2 or TRBV6-3 with TRBJ2-7; TRBD2 matches at 9 bases. The ends lost 2 bases at V and 1 base at J; junction bases unmatched: 15. There are 19 residues in the CDR3. In germline, CDR1 is MNHEY, CDR2 SVGEGT. The CDR3 loop reads CASSYTVSWTSADSYEQYF. CDR3 bases: TGTGCCAGCAGTTACACGGTATCATGGACTAGCGCGGATTCCTACGAGCAGTACTTC.

This clonotype has just a few counts. This chain's CDR3 is CASTRDLYGYTF. Here the CDR3 DNA reads TGTGCCAGCACCAGGGACCTCTATGGCTACACCTTC. The V gene is TRBV7-2, the J gene TRBJ1-2; a weak D match, TRBD1 (5 bases). V was cut by 7 bases and J by 4 bases, with 10 bases left in between. This CDR3 has 12 amino acids. Per germline, CDR1 SGHTA and CDR2 FQGNSA.

There are many counts of this clonotype. The CDR3 spells CATSKGQGGDEQYF. The CDR3 DNA reads as TGTGCCACCAGTAAGGGACAGGGGGGCGACGAGCAGTACTTC. The gene calls are TRBV15 and TRBJ2-7; 11 nucleotides line up with TRBD1. The CDR3 is 14 amino acids. Germline assignment: CDR1 LNHNV and CDR2 YYDKDF (reference sequence). With V trimmed by 6 bases and J by 5 bases, 6 bases remained unmatched.